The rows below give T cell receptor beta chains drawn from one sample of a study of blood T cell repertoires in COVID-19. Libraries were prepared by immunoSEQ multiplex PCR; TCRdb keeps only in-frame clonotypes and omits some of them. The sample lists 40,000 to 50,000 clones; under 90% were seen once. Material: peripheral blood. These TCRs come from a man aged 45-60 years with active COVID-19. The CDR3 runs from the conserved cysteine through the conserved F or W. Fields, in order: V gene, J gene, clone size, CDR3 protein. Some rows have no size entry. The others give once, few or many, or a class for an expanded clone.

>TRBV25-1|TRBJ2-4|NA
CASSEYSTMKNIQYF
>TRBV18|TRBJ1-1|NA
CASSPENRGSNTEAFF
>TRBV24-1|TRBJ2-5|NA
CATSDPLQGLGETQYF
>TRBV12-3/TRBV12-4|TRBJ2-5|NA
CASGDSNEETQYF
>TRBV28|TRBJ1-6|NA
CASSSHHSPLHF
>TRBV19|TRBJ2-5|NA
CASRDRERETQYF
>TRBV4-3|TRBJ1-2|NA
CASSQEGQGLYGYTF
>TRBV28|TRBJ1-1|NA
CASHPGGTLTEAFF
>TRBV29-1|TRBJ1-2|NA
CSVEDSDGYTF
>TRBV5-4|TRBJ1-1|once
CASSLQGADTEAFF
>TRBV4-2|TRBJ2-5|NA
CASSPLGGEETQYF
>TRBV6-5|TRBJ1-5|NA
CASTMHRGSEKPQHF
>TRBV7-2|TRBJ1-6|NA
CASSPPTEYLHF
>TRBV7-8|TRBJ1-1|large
CASRESISDIFEAFF
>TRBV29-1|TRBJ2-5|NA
CSVDAGRGLETQYF
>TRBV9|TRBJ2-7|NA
CASSVRGTGGGEQYF
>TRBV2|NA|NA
CASSGGTSGNTGELFF
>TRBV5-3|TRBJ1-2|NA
CARSLDRGRGGYTF
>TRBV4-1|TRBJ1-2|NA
CASSQVQAYGYTF
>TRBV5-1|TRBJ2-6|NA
CASSVPSPGANVLTF
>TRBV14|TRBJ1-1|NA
CASSQALRSRTEAFF
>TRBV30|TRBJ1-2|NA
CAWSAAGGLVYGYTF
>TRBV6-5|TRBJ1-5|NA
CASGLRGSNQPQHF
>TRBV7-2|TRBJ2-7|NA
CASSFRGGEQYF
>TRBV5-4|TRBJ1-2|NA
CASSFDRANYGYTF
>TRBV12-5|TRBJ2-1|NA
CASGPSGGGRANEQFF
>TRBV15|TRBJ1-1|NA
CATSRPITGDTEAFF
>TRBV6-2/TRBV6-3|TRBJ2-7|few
CASSYSTSYEQYF
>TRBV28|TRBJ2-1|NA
CASSLRYNEQFF
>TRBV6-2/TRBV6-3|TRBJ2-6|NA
CASSYHREPYSGANVLTF
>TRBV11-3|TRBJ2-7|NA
CASSRAEGYEQYF
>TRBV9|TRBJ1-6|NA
CASSVRGNRSPLHF